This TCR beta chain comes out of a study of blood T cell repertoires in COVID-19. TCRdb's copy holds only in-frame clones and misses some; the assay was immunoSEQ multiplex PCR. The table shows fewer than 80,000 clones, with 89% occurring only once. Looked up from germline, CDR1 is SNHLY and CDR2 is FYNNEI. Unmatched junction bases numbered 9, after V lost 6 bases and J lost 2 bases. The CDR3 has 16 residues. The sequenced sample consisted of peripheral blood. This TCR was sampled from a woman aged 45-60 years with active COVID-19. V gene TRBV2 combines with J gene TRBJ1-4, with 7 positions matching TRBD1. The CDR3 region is CASSADREGTNEKLFF. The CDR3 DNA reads TGTGCCAGCAGCGCCGACAGGGAAGGGACTAATGAAAAACTGTTTTTT.